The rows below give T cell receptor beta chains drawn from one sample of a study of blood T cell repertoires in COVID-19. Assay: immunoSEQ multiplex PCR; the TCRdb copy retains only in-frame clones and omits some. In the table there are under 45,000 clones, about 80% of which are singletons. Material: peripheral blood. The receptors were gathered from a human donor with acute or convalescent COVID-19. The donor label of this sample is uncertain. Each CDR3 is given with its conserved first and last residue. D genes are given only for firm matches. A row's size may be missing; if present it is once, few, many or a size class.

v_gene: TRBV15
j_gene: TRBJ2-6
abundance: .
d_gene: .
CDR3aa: CATSRDLSFSGANVLTF
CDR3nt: TGTGCCACCAGCAGAGATCTTAGTTTCTCTGGGGCCAACGTCCTGACTTTC

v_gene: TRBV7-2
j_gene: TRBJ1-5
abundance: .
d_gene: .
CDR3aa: CASSLGWQSPQHF
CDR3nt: TGTGCCAGCAGCTTAGGGTGGCAGTCTCCCCAGCATTTT

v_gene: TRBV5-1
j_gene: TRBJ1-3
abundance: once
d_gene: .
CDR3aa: CASSLRGLSGNTIYF
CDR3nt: TGCGCCAGCAGCCTAAGGGGCCTCTCTGGAAACACCATATATTTT

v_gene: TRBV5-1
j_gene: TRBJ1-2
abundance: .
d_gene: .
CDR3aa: CASSLGDNRYGYTF
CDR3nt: TGCGCCAGCAGCTTGGGAGACAATCGCTATGGCTACACCTTC

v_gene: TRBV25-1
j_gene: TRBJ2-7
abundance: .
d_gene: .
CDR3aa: CASSGYEQVGYEQYF
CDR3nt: TGTGCCAGCAGTGGATACGAACAGGTCGGCTACGAGCAGTACTTC

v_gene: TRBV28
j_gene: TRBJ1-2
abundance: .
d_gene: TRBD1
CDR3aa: CASSSQDLRQGF
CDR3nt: TGTGCCAGCAGTTCACAAGACCTTAGACAGGGGTTC

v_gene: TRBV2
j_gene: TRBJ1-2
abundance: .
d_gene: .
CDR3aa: CASSVTNYGYTF
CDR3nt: TGTGCCAGCAGTGTTACTAACTATGGCTACACCTTC

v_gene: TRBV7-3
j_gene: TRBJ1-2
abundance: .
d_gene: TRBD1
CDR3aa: CASSPHRGRPTHYGYTF
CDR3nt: TGTGCCAGCAGCCCCCACAGGGGTCGGCCGACTCACTATGGCTACACCTTC

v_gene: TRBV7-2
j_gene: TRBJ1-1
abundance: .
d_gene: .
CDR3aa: CASSLYRRGLNTEAFF
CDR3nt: TGTGCCAGCAGCTTATATCGGCGGGGGTTGAACACTGAAGCTTTCTTT

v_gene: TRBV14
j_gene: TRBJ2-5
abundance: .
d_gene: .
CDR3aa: CASSQWAETQYF
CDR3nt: TGTGCCAGCAGCCAGTGGGCAGAGACCCAGTACTTC

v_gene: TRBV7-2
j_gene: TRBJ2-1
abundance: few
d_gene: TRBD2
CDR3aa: CASSLSGGGPYNEQFF
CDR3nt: TGTGCCAGCAGCTTATCAGGCGGGGGGCCCTACAATGAGCAGTTCTTC

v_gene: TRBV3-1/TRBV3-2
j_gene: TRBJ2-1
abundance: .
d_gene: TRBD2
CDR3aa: CASSLLGLDEQFF
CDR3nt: TGTGCCAGCAGCCTCCTCGGACTAGATGAGCAGTTCTTC

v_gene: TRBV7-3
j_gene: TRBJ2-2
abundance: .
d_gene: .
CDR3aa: CASSLKGAANTGELFF
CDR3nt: TGTGCCAGCAGCTTAAAAGGGGCAGCGAACACCGGGGAGCTGTTTTTT

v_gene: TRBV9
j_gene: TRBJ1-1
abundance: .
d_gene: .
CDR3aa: CASSDNMGAEAFF
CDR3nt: TGTGCCAGCAGTGACAATATGGGCGCGGAAGCTTTCTTT

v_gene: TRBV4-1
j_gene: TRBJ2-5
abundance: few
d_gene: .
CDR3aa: CASSQDAARGQETQYF
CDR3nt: TGCGCCAGCAGCCAAGATGCGGCCCGAGGCCAAGAGACCCAGTACTTC

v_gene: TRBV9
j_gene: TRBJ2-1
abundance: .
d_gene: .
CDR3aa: CASSLADYNEQFF
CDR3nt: TGTGCCAGCAGCCTGGCAGACTACAATGAGCAGTTCTTC

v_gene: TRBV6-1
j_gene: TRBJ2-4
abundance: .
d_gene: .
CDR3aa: CASSEAFSSAESKNIQYF
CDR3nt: TGTGCCAGCAGTGAAGCGTTTAGTTCGGCGGAGTCCAAAAACATTCAGTACTTC

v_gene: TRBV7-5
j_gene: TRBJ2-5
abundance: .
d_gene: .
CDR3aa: CARSPLDRGRETQYF
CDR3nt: TGTGCCAGAAGCCCCCTGGACAGGGGACGGGAGACCCAGTACTTC

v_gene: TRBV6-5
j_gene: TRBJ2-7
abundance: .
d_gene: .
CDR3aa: CASSYGDSSYEQYF
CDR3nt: TGTGCCAGCAGTTACGGTGACAGCTCCTACGAGCAGTACTTC

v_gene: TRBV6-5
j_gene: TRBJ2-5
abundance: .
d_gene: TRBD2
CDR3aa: CASRGTSGQETQYF
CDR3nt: TGTGCCAGCAGGGGGACTAGCGGCCAAGAGACCCAGTACTTC

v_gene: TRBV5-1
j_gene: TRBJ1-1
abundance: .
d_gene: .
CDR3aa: CASSDSMNTEAFF
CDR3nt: TGCGCCAGCAGTGATAGTATGAACACTGAAGCTTTCTTT

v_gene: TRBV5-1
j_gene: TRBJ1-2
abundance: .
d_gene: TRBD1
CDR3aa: CASSRTGGINYGYTF
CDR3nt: TGCGCCAGCAGCAGGACAGGGGGAATTAACTATGGCTACACCTTC

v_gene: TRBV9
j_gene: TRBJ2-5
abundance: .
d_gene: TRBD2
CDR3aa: CASSAELWGGQETQYF
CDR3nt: TGTGCCAGCAGCGCGGAGCTATGGGGGGGGCAAGAGACCCAGTACTTC

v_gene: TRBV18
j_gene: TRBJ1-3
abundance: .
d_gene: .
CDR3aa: CASSPRVSLSSGNTIYF
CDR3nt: TGTGCCAGCTCACCCCGGGTTTCTCTAAGCTCTGGAAACACCATATATTTT

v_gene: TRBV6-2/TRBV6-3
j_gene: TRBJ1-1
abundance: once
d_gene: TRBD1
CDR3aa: CASSYLTRDRGPGTEAFF
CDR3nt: TGTGCCAGCAGTTACCTGACCAGGGACAGGGGACCCGGCACTGAAGCTTTCTTT

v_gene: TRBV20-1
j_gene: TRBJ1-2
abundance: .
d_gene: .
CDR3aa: CSIPTYGYTF
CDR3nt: TGCAGCATACCGACATATGGCTACACCTTC

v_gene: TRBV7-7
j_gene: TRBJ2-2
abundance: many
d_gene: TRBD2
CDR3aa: CASSLGGRADGELFF
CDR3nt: TGTGCCAGCAGCTTAGGCGGGAGGGCCGACGGGGAGCTGTTTTTT

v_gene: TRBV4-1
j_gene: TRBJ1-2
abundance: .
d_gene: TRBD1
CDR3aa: CASSQRQGLNYGYTF
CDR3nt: TGCGCCAGCAGCCAAAGACAGGGACTCAACTATGGCTACACCTTC

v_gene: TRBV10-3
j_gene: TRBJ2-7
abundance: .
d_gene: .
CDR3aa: CAIRNRADEQYF
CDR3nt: TGTGCCATTAGGAACAGGGCCGACGAGCAGTACTTC

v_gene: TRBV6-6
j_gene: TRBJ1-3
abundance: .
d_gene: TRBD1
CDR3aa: CASSQLGTGGAGGNTIYF
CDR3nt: TGTGCCAGCAGTCAATTGGGGACAGGGGGCGCGGGGGGAAACACCATATATTTT

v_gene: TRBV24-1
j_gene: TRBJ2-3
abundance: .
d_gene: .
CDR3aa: CATSDPRGSTDTQYF
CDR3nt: TGTGCCACCAGTGATCCACGGGGAAGCACAGATACGCAGTATTTT

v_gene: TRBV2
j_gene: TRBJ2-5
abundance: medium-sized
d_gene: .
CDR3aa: CASTPWVRETQYF
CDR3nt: TGTGCCAGCACCCCATGGGTGAGGGAGACCCAGTACTTC

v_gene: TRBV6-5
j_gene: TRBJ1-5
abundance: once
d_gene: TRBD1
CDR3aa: CASRKRGPNQPQHF
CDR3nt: TGTGCCAGCAGGAAAAGGGGGCCGAATCAGCCCCAGCATTTT

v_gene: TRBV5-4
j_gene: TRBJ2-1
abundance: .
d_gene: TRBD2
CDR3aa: CASSPSGGAGNEQFF
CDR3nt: TGTGCCAGCAGCCCTAGCGGGGGGGCTGGGAATGAGCAGTTCTTC

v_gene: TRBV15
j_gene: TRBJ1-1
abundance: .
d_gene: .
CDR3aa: CATSRDLHTEAFF
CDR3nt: TGTGCCACCAGCAGAGATCTCCACACTGAAGCTTTCTTT

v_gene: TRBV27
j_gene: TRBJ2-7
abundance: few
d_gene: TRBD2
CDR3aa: CASSFGLDYEQYF
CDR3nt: TGTGCCAGCAGTTTTGGACTAGACTACGAGCAGTACTTC

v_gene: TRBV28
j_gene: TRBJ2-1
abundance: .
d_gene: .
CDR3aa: CASSGEFNEQFF
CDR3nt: TGTGCCAGCAGCGGGGAGTTCAATGAGCAGTTCTTC

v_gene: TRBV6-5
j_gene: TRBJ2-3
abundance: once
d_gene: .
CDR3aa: CASSTRRQLDTQYF
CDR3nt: TGTGCCAGCAGCACCCGACGACAACTAGATACGCAGTATTTT

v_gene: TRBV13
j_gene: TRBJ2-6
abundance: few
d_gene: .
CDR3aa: CASSSNSGANVLTF
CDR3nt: TGTGCCAGCAGCTCCAACTCTGGGGCCAACGTCCTGACTTTC

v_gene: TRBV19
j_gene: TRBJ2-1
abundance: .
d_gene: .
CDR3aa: CASSTSPRISSYNEQFF
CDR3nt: TGTGCCAGTAGTACCTCTCCGCGGATTAGCTCCTACAATGAGCAGTTCTTC

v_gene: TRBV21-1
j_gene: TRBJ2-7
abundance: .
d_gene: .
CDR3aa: CAPKSGLAGLYEQYF
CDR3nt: TGTGCCCCCAAATCCGGACTAGCGGGACTCTACGAGCAGTACTTC

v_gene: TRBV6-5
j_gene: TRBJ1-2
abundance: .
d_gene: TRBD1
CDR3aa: CASSYGQGDGYTF
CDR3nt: TGTGCCAGCAGTTACGGCCAGGGGGACGGCTACACCTTC

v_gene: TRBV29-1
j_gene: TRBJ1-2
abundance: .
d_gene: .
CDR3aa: CSVELGGNYGYTF
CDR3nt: TGCAGCGTTGAACTGGGAGGGAACTATGGCTACACCTTC

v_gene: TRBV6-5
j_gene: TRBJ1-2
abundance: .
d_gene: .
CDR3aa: CASSYSLMSHPRGYTF
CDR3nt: TGTGCCAGCAGCTACTCTCTCATGAGCCACCCGCGGGGCTACACCTTC

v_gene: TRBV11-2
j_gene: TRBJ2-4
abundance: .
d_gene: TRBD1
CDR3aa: CASSSHRGRGNIQYF
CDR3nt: TGTGCCAGCAGCTCACACAGGGGGCGGGGGAACATTCAGTACTTC

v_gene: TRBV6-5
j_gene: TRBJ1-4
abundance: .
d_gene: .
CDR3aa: CASRTGQGGEKLFF
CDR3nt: TGTGCCAGCAGGACAGGACAAGGGGGAGAAAAACTGTTTTTT

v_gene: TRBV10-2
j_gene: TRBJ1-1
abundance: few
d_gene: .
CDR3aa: CASDPGQNTEAFF
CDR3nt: TGCGCCAGCGACCCGGGACAGAACACTGAAGCTTTCTTT

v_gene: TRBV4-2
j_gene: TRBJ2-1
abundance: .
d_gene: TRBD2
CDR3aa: CASSQDPAGGTGNEQFF
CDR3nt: TGTGCCAGCAGCCAAGACCCAGCGGGGGGTACTGGCAATGAGCAGTTCTTC

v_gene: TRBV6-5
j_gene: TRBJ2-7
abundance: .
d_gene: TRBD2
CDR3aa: CASSYSIGGSYEQYF
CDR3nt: TGTGCCAGCAGTTACTCGATCGGGGGGTCCTACGAGCAGTACTTC

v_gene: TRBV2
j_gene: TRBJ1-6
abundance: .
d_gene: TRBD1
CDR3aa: CASSERTGDNSPLHF
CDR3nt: TGTGCCAGCAGTGAACGGACAGGGGACAATTCACCCCTCCACTTT

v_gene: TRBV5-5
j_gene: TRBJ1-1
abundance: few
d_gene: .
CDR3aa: CASSPPLNTEAFF
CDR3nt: TGTGCCAGCAGCCCCCCCTTGAACACTGAAGCTTTCTTT

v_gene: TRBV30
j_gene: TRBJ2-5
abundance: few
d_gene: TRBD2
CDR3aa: CACKGGRKTQYF
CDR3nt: TGTGCCTGTAAGGGAGGGAGGAAGACCCAGTACTTC

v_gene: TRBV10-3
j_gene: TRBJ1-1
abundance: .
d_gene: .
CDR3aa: CAISEPTRFGTEAFF
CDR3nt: TGTGCCATCAGTGAGCCGACGAGGTTCGGGACTGAAGCTTTCTTT

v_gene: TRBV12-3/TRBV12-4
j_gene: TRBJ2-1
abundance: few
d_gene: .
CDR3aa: CASSSTTGGEQFF
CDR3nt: TGTGCCAGCAGTTCAACGACCGGGGGTGAGCAGTTCTTC

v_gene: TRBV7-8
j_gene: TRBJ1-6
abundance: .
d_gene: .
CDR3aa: CASSLAPSGSSYNSPLHF
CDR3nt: TGTGCCAGCAGCTTAGCCCCCTCAGGAAGCTCCTATAATTCACCCCTCCACTTT